This T cell receptor (beta chain) came from a study of Tregs in tolerant kidney transplant recipients. Regarding the study as a whole: Biological reproducibility was not directly addressed, but technical replication error appeared minimal. Findings come from small patient numbers and require larger validation.

A note on this clone: Its antigen remains unidentified.

The V end was cut by 2 bases, the J end by 2 bases, with 9 bases between. The CDR3 extends over 14 amino acids. The V gene's germline CDR1 is KGHSH and CDR2 LQKENI. CD4+CD25+CD127- Tregs, CD4+CD25- non-Tregs, CD4 and CD8 cells were sorted. This table comes from immunoSEQ multiplex PCR, and its TCRdb copy is limited to in-frame clones, with some not included. The repertoire includes about 77,000 clones, nearly 98% of them detected once, and around 0.58% sits in the top ten. The sequence came from a human donor who received a combined kidney and bone marrow transplant. This sample comprised CD4+ T cells from blood, obtained before the transplant. V and J are TRBV18 and TRBJ2-5; D gene ambiguous. This CDR3 is CASSPDQAQETQYF. For the CDR3, the DNA is TGTGCCAGCTCACCAGATCAAGCTCAAGAGACCCAGTACTTC.